The TCR beta chain described here comes from a study of blood T cell repertoires in COVID-19. Study in general: The study drew acute and convalescent COVID-19 samples from the United States, Italy and Spain.

Per the original methods: Scientists estimated how many nucleated cells there were by amplifying reference gene primers. Profiled with immunoSEQ multiplex PCR; TCRdb holds only in-frame clones, not every one. The V and J calls and clone size are taken from that table; D and trimming were inferred from the DNA. Found here are approximately 70,000 clones, more than 75% of them singletons; the top ten hold approximately 0.8%. Losses at the gene ends were 2 bases for V and 2 bases for J; bases not matched to a gene: 5. The CDR3 extends over 15 amino acids. In germline, CDR1 is SGHDT, CDR2 YYEEEE. The source is a woman between 70 and 85 years old with acute or convalescent COVID-19. What was sequenced was peripheral blood. The gene calls are TRBV5-6 and TRBJ2-7, with TRBD1 identical over 9 bases. CDR3 sequence reads: CASSFAGTGTYEQYF. DNA for the CDR3: TGTGCCAGCAGCTTCGCCGGGACAGGGACCTACGAGCAGTACTTC. Full variable domain (rest looked up from reference TRBV5-6 and TRBJ2-7): DAGVTQSPTHLIKTRGQQVTLRCSPKSGHDTVSWYQQALGQGPQFIFQYYEEEERQRGNFPDRFSGHQFPNYSSELNVNALLLGDSALYLCASSFAGTGTYEQYFGPGTRLTVT.